One and the same sample provided the 8 T cell receptor beta chains below, sequenced in a study of cytomegalovirus exposure and HLA in healthy donors. A multiplex PCR was run with 60 Vbeta primers and 13 Jbeta primers. Libraries were prepared by immunoSEQ multiplex PCR; TCRdb keeps only in-frame clonotypes and omits some of them. Here the sample table reports tens of thousands of clones. Sequencing input: PBMCs. These receptors all come from a man aged 18 to 29 in good health and CMV-seropositive.

The V and J genes are TRBV9 and TRBJ2-7, with D tentatively TRBD2 (5 bases). The V gene lost 1 base and the J gene lost 2 bases, with 10 bases spanning the gap. Germline values: CDR1 SGDLS, CDR2 YYNGEE. This CDR3 has 14 residues. The CDR3 spells CASSVSHGAYEQYF. CDR3 bases: TGTGCCAGCAGCGTAAGCCACGGGGCCTACGAGCAGTACTTC.

This chain joins TRBV15 and TRBJ2-7, with 11 bases that match TRBD1. Germline loops: CDR1 LNHNV, CDR2 YYDKDF (reference sequence). With V trimmed by 4 bases and J by 5 bases, 1 base remained unmatched. The CDR3 sequence is 13 residues long. The CDR3 here is CATSKGQGDEQYF. CDR3 nucleotides: TGTGCCACCAGCAAGGGACAGGGGGACGAGCAGTACTTC.

The chain combines TRBV4-2 with TRBJ1-3; 8 bases map to TRBD1. Looked up from germline, CDR1 is LGHNA and CDR2 is YNFKEQ. Losses at the gene ends were 3 bases for V and 1 base for J; bases not matched to a gene: 2. CDR3 length equals 15 residues. The CDR3 reads CASSQRTGSGNTIYF. The CDR3 nucleotides read TGTGCCAGCAGCCAGCGGACAGGGTCTGGAAACACCATATATTTT.

The chain uses TRBV19 and TRBJ1-4; D uncertain. CDR3 length: 13 residues. Looked up from germline, CDR1 is LNHDA and CDR2 is SQIVND (reference sequence). Trimming took off 5 bases at V and 7 bases at J, with 11 bases between the two ends. The CDR3 DNA follows: TGTGCCAGTAGTGGAGGCTGGCGTGAAAAACTGTTTTTT. Its translation is CASSGGWREKLFF.

The chain recombines TRBV5-6 with TRBJ2-5; 14 nucleotides match TRBD2. The J call may be mistaken, given a closer DNA end match to TRBJ2-7. From germline, CDR1 is SGHDT and CDR2 YYEEEE. The CDR3 sequence is 16 residues long. The CDR3 reads CASSPTGLAGAYEQYF. The CDR3 region has the DNA TGTGCCAGCAGCCCCACGGGACTAGCGGGAGCCTACGAGCAGTACTTC.

The V and J genes are TRBV5-1 and TRBJ1-1; D remains ambiguous. Germline CDR1 is SGHRS and CDR2 is YFSETQ. V lost 0 bases and J 3 bases, leaving 12 bases between the germline ends. The CDR3 spans 15 residues. The DNA of the CDR3 is TGCGCCAGCAGCTTGGACAGTGTCGTGGACACTGAAGCTTTCTTT. It yields the protein CASSLDSVVDTEAFF.

The DNA of the CDR3 is TGTGCCAGCAGTTTATCTCCAGGTCCTGGAAACACCATATATTTT. This codes for CASSLSPGPGNTIYF. The gene calls are TRBV27 and TRBJ1-3, with unresolved D. The CDR3 totals 15 residues. The germline gives CDR1 MNHEY, CDR2 SMNVEV (reference sequence). Trimming removed 0 bases from V and 2 bases from J, with 8 bases in between.

Here the CDR3 reads CASSARRDPAGETQYF. The CDR3 DNA follows: TGTGCCAGTAGTGCACGTCGGGACCCCGCGGGGGAGACCCAGTACTTC. The J gene is TRBJ2-5, the V gene TRBV19, with a weak D call TRBD2 (6 bases). There are 16 residues in the CDR3. In germline, CDR1 is LNHDA, CDR2 SQIVND (reference sequence). The V end was cut by 5 bases, the J end by 5 bases, with 21 bases between.